The clone carrying this T cell receptor (beta chain) came up many times. This sample is drawn from a study of human T cells and chemical hapten exposure. The V and J ends lost 3 bases and 4 bases, in that order; junction bases with no gene match: 9. Germline loops: CDR1 DFQATT, CDR2 SNEGSKA (reference sequence). The CDR3 spans 15 residues. Sample time point: pre-sensitization, week 0. The treatment denotes: therapeutic diphenylcyclopropenone sensitization with weekly scalp DPC. At every patch-test visit, blood was drawn before the patch test was applied. TCRdb ran MiXCR on the RACE reads and lists one entry per CDR3 protein. The sample has about 68,000 distinct CDR3 sequences, approximately 9.9% seen once; the top ten hold roughly 5.2%.

The chain is built from TRBV20-1 and TRBJ1-5; 7 nucleotides agree with TRBD1. The TCR comes from a woman aged 45-59 years with alopecia areata. Some clones in this sample may be carry-over from other donors' samples. Sample: whole blood, taken in connection with sensitization to the hapten diphenylcyclopropenone (DPC). CDR3 sequence: CSASQDGTDNQPQHF. DNA for the CDR3: TGCAGTGCTAGCCAAGACGGGACAGATAATCAGCCCCAGCATTTT.